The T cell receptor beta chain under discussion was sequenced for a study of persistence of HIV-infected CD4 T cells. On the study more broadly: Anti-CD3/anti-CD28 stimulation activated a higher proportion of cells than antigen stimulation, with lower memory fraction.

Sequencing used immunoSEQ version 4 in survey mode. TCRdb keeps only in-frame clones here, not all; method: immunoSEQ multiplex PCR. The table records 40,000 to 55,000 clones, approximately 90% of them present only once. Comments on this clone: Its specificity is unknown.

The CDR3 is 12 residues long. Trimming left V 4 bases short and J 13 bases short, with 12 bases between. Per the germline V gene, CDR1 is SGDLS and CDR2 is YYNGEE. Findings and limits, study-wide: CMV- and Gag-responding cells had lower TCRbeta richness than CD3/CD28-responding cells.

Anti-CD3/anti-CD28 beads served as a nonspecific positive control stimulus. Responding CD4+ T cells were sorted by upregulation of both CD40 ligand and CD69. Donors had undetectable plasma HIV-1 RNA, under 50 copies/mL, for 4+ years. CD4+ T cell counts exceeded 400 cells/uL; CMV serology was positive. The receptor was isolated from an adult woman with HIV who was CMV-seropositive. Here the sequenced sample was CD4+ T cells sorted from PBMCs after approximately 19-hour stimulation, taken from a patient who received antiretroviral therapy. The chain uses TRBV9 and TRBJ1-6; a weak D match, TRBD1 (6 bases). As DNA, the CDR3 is TGTGCCAGCAGCCCCGGACAGCCCCCCCTCCACTTT. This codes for CASSPGQPPLHF.